These 9 T cell receptor beta chains originate from one sample sequenced in a study of T cell repertoires in cytomegalovirus infection. A single record per CDR3 protein comes from TCRdb applying MiXCR to the reads. The sample yields around 750,000 distinct CDR3 sequences, around a third seen once. Their antigens are not known. Source: cultured CD8+ T cells from PBMCs, taken from culture after CMV antigen stimulation. The receptors originated from a human donor in good health (CMV status not recorded). Some clones in this sample may be carry-over from other donors' samples.

The sample holds many counts of this clonotype. The genes are TRBV7-2 and TRBJ2-5; possibly TRBD2 for D (6 bases). Germline V gives CDR1 SGHTA, CDR2 FQGNSA. The V and J ends lost 5 bases and 3 bases respectively, with 13 bases between them. The CDR3 is 14 residues long. This chain's CDR3 is CASSRGTAEETQYF. CDR3 DNA sequence: TGTGCCAGCAGCCGCGGGACGGCAGAAGAGACCCAGTACTTC.

This clonotype was observed a few times. This chain connects TRBV7-6 to TRBJ2-3; 7 bases line up with TRBD1. V was clipped by 5 bases and J by 9 bases; unmatched bases: 8. Germline V gene sequence: CDR1 SGHVS, CDR2 FNYEAQ. The CDR3 totals 13 residues. The CDR3 DNA reads as TGTGCCAGCAGCCTACAGGGGTCGGGGACGCAGTATTTT. Translated: CASSLQGSGTQYF.

This clonotype was detected only a few times. This rearrangement joins TRBV11-2 to TRBJ2-4, with D possibly matching TRBD1 (5 bases). CDR3 length equals 20 residues. In germline, CDR1 is SGHAT, CDR2 FQNNGV. V was shortened by 0 bases and J by 0 bases, with 21 bases between the two germline ends. The CDR3 DNA is TGTGCCAGCAGCTTAGAGAACAGGCTCCTACAGGATCCAGCCAAAAACATTCAGTACTTC. Translation: CASSLENRLLQDPAKNIQYF.

This clonotype occurred a few times. The CDR3 DNA follows: TGTGCCAGCAGTTGGACACCCGAAGAGACCCAGTACTTC. Its translation is CASSWTPEETQYF. This sequence joins TRBV6-1 and TRBJ2-5, with D possibly TRBD1 on 5 matching bases. The CDR3 has 13 residues. Trimming removed 5 bases from V and 3 bases from J, with 10 bases in between. From germline, CDR1 is MNHNS and CDR2 SASEGT.

This clonotype was seen ten or more times. It may be a read error: a sequence one base away is much more abundant. V and J are TRBV12-3 or TRBV12-4 and TRBJ2-7, with D hard to call. The ends were cut back, 5 bases at V and 0 bases at J, with 2 bases in the middle. The CDR3 has 11 amino acids. CDR3 region: CASSNSYEQYF. The DNA for the CDR3 is TGTGCCAGCAGTAACTCCTACGAGCAGTACTTC.

For the CDR3, the DNA is TGTGCCAGCCAACACCAGGGGGAGGGTTCCTACAATGAGCAGTTCTTC. Translation gives CASQHQGEGSYNEQFF. The chain is built from TRBV11-2 and TRBJ2-1; D assignment may be TRBD1 or TRBD2 (7 bases each). The CDR3 contains 16 residues. V shed 8 bases and J shed 1 base, with 18 bases lying between them. Germline CDR1 reads SGHAT; CDR2 reads FQNNGV.

The chain has TRBV4-2 and TRBJ2-3; D is unclear. Deletions cut 0 bases from V and 2 bases from J, with 12 bases between. The CDR3 runs to 16 residues. CDR1 LGHNA and CDR2 YNFKEQ come from the germline V gene. The CDR3 region has the DNA TGTGCCAGCAGCCAAGATCTCGGGCTACCCACAGATACGCAGTATTTT. This encodes CASSQDLGLPTDTQYF.

V is TRBV5-5 and J is TRBJ1-5, with 7 nucleotides matching TRBD1. Looked up from germline, CDR1 is SGHKS and CDR2 is YYEKEE (reference sequence). The CDR3 totals 15 residues. V gave up 2 bases and J gave up 4 bases; unmatched junction bases: 6. The CDR3 sequence: CASSFRQGSNQPQHF. The CDR3 nucleotides are TGTGCCAGCAGCTTCAGACAGGGAAGTAATCAGCCCCAGCATTTT.

A few counts support this clonotype. The chain is built from TRBV7-9 and TRBJ1-1; D uncertain. V lost 0 bases and J 1 base, leaving 9 bases between the germline ends. There are 15 residues in the CDR3. CDR1 and CDR2 from the germline V gene are SEHNR and FQNEAQ (reference sequence). The CDR3 sequence is CASSLATTQNTEAFF. The CDR3 nucleotides are TGTGCCAGCAGCTTAGCGACAACTCAGAACACTGAAGCTTTCTTT.